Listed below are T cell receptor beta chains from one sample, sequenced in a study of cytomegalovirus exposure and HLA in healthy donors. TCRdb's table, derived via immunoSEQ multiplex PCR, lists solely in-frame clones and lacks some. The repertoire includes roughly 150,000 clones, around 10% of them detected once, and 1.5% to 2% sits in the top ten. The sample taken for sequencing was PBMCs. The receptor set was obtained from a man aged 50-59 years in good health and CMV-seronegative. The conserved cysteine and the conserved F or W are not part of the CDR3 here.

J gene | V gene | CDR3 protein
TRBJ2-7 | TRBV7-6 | ASSARLAAYEQY
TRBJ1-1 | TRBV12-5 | ASALQGGRNTEAF
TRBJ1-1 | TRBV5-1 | ASSLDSSDTEAF
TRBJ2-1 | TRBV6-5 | ASSSGNEQF
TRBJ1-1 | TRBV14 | ASSQAPVKNTEAF
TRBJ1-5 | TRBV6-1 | ASSEAPRTGLEDQPQH
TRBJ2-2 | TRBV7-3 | ASSLNAGPSGGTGELF
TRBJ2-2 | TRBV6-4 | ASSSQAAGNTGELF
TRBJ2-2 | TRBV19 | ASRVSRTSGSYGELF
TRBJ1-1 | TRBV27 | ASSFIGGTEAF
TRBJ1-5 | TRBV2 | ASIEGGYSNQPQH
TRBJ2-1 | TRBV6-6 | ASSHRKRGASNEQF
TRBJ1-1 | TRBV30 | AWSQTGLNTEAF
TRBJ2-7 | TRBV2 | ASSGKTSGAYEQY
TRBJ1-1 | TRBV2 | ASRGGGSTMI
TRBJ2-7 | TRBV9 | ASARQGGSYEQY
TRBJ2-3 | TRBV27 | ASSSFRNGRADTQY
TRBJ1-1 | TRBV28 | ASLASVNTEAF
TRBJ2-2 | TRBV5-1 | ASGRGDTNTGELF
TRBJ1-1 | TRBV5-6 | ASTPTGGNTEAF
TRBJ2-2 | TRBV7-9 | ASSLGGTIGGELF
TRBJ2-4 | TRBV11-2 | ASSLRGGEQAGIQY
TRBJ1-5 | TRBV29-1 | SVLGTGGNQPQH
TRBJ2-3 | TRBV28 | ASSTTVFSGSRTDTQY
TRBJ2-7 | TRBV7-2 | ASSLSGEQY
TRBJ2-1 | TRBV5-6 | ASSEGTSGRAYNEQF
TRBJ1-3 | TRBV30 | AWSAAAGPGNTIY